This entry describes one T cell receptor beta chain. Its antigen target is currently unknown. Germline and junction disagree at one end, which may indicate a read error. Sample time point, as interpreted from the label and publication: cycle 4 day 1 (C4D1), after more than five weeks of nivolumab. Every trial patient had relapsed following autologous stem cell transplantation, and prior brentuximab vedotin exposure was what differed among cohorts A, B and C. The trial cohort was composed of about 58 patients with relapsed/refractory classical Hodgkin lymphoma, for whom complete response, partial response or progressive disease was recorded as best overall response. Trial patients were treated with single-agent nivolumab in the multi-cohort phase II CheckMate 205 trial. An independent review committee assessed best overall response using the 2007 International Working Group response criteria. PBMCs from the trial were collected at three points: immediately before nivolumab initiation (C1D1), and during therapy at cycle 2 day 1 and cycle 4 day 1. After peripheral blood was drawn into 8 mL Vacutainer Cell Preparation Tubes, PBMCs were isolated by centrifugation and then cryopreserved.

The Qiagen DNeasy kit was used to extract genomic DNA from unsorted PBMCs and from the negatively selected CD4+ and CD8+ fractions. Using primers that anneal to V and J segments, immunoSEQ multiplex PCR amplified the TCR beta CDR3 regions. A synthetic immune receptor repertoire was used to minimize amplification bias, and any remaining bias was removed computationally after sequencing. As for how the authors treated the data: Repertoire diversity was quantified as the Shannon entropy index using custom Python scripts. Unsorted, CD4+ and CD8+ repertoires were analyzed separately, except in combined analyses where CD4+ and CD8+ sequences were merged in silico. Clonal expansion was defined as at least a 2-fold frequency increase after treatment relative to C1D1, with a pseudocount of 0.5 for undetected baseline clones. Clones with 0 or 1 copy at C1D1 were classified as singleton clones, and clones with 2 or more copies were classified as non-singleton clones. Clones expanded in unsorted samples were annotated as CD4+, CD8+ or unknown by matching protein sequences in sorted samples from the same patient. Wilcoxon tests were applied to paired samples to test diversity changes from C1D1 to C4D1. As stored in TCRdb, this immuneACCESS dataset retains in-frame rearrangements with V and J assigned. A fraction of the clones does not appear; measured against another copy, unresolved V genes explain less than half of the discrepancy, and the remainder lacks a known reason. The D gene and trimming were derived from the DNA, and the V and J assignments and clone size from that table. Present in this sample are 50,000 or so clones, around 91% of which were seen just once. Over 11% of the sample lies in the top ten.

The data were taken from a study of PD-1 blockade in classical Hodgkin lymphoma (dated by TCRdb to 2018 to 2021). Regarding the study in general: Nivolumab dosing was 3 mg/kg intravenously every 2 weeks, continuing until either disease progression or unacceptable toxicity. A peripheral blood immune signature of response to PD-1 blockade in classical Hodgkin lymphoma was defined using TCR beta sequencing and CyTOF.

Its CDR3 holds 19 amino acids, cysteine through phenylalanine. Only the CDR3 DNA is retained, 57 bases long and in frame from the first base. The germline V gene (reference sequence) specifies SSHAT as CDR1 and FNYEAQ as CDR2. General study outcomes and caveats: Lower diversity was seen in patients whose nivolumab began less than 1 year after ASCT, and these patients were left out of later analyses so that immune reconstitution would not confound the results. Trial patients with a complete response had baseline diversity similar to that of newly diagnosed patients, while partial responders and progressors had significantly lower diversity. CD4+ but not CD8+ TCR diversity rose significantly by C4D1 (p=0.0027 vs p=0.16), most apparent in complete responders (p=0.02). Baseline TCR diversity was reported to be lower in newly diagnosed patients than in healthy donors, and even lower in relapsed/refractory patients. Only a single clinical trial cohort was studied, and what caused the repertoire differences, possibly disease activity or prior therapy, remained undefined.

This sequence uses TRBV7-7 and TRBJ2-2, with 10 bases matching TRBD2. This TCR was recovered from a human donor with classical Hodgkin lymphoma. This specimen consisted of peripheral blood mononuclear cells (PBMCs), obtained before the fourth cycle of nivolumab. The nucleotide sequence is TGTGCTAGCAGCTACGAACATCCCCTAGCGGGAGCGAACACCGGGGAGCTGTTTTTT. Translated, it gives CASSYEHPLAGANTGELFF.